This TCR beta chain was profiled in a study of glioma-infiltrating T cells. Study-wide findings and caveats: Tissue-blood divergence was below expectation in non-neoplastic patients, above in gliomas.

The CDR3 totals 14 residues. In germline, CDR1 is LNHDA, CDR2 SQIVND (reference sequence). Unmatched junction bases numbered 5, after V lost 5 bases and J lost 7 bases. This clonotype was found many times. What it binds is not known. The iRepertoire nested amplicon-rescue multiplex PCR amplified TCR alpha and beta CDR3s from RNA. TCRdb reprocessed the multiplex PCR reads via MiXCR and lists one record per CDR3 protein. Of about 93,000 distinct CDR3 sequences detected, 35% to 45% appear once; the ten largest clones hold 35% to 45%. This sequence originates from a human donor with low-grade glioma or glioblastoma, undergoing nonglioma brain surgery, or in good health (not recorded which). The rearrangement joins TRBV19 to TRBJ2-1; TRBD1 agrees at 10 bases. Source material: glioma tissue, nonneoplastic brain tissue, or PBMCs (not recorded which). CDR3 amino acids: CASSPTGGKNEQFF. The CDR3, as DNA: TGTGCCAGTAGTCCGACAGGGGGCAAAAATGAGCAGTTCTTC.